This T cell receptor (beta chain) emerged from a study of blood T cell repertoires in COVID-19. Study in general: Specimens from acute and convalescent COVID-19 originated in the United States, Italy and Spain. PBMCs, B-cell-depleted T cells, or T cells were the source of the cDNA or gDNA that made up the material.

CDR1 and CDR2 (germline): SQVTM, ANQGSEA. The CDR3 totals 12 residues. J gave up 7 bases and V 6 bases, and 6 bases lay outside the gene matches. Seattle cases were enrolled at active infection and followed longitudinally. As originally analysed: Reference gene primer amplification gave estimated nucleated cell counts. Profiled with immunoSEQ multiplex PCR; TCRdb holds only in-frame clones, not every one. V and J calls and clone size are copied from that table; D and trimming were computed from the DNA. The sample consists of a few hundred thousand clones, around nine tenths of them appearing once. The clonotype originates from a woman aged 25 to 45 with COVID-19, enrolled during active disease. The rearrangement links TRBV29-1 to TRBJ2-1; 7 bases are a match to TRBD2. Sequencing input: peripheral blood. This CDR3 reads CSVGRAGNEQFF. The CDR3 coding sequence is TGCAGCGTGGGGAGGGCAGGGAATGAGCAGTTCTTC.